The T cell receptor (beta chain) described here comes from a study of Graves' ophthalmopathy and Graves' hyperthyroidism. Amplification of the TCR beta CDR3 regions used RNA transcripts (as template). The library came from an HTBI-primed first-round RT-PCR and a second-round multiplex PCR. Each CDR3 protein gets one entry after TCRdb re-called the multiplex PCR reads with MiXCR. The table records about 740,000 distinct CDR3 sequences, roughly two fifths of them present only once. In this sample, this clonotype turned up many times. Its target is unknown. CDR3 length: 19 amino acids. Germline CDR1 and CDR2: WSHSY and SAAADI. J was trimmed by 0 bases and V by 5 bases; bases with no gene match: 5. Study results and caveats: Predictions made by the model for ophthalmopathy progression reached roughly 71% sensitivity and almost 75% specificity. Detected in blood as well were most expanded thyroid clonotypes with frequency above 0.001. For separating ophthalmopathy from stable hyperthyroidism, a 13-signature model gave around 86% sensitivity and about 82% specificity.

Clinical symptoms, serum thyroxine, TRAb, thyroid ultrasound and orbital computed tomography formed the basis of diagnosis. This chain uses TRBV10-2 with TRBJ2-6; 15 bases match TRBD2. The TCR was taken from an adult man with Graves' ophthalmopathy. Sequences were obtained from peripheral blood. The CDR3, as DNA: TGCGCCAGCAGTCGGACTAGCGGGAGGGACCTCTCTGGGGCCAACGTCCTGACTTTC. Protein: CASSRTSGRDLSGANVLTF.